The clone carrying this T cell receptor (beta chain) was counted ten times or more. Its antigen remains unknown. This entry is derived from a study of early T cells in non-severe SARS-CoV-2 infection. Study-level information: Sequencing of unsorted whole blood was done on bulk RNA, leaving chains unpaired. Whole-study results and caveats: VDJdb matching favored anti-spike CD8 responses, missing private and CD4 specificities.

TCRdb itself ran the 5' RACE reads through MiXCR, one entry per CDR3 protein. The sample records under 85,000 distinct CDR3 sequences, over 4% being singletons. Unmatched junction bases numbered 4, after V lost 5 bases and J lost 6 bases. Germline V gives CDR1 MNHNY, CDR2 SVGAGI (reference sequence). CDR3 length equals 14 residues. The sequence came from an adult who was a healthcare worker with PCR-confirmed SARS-CoV-2 infection or an uninfected control (not recorded which). V is TRBV6-6 and J is TRBJ1-4; 9 bases agree with TRBD1. The input for sequencing was whole blood, taken at baseline. The CDR3: CASSTGTGYEKLFF. The CDR3 bases are TGTGCCAGCAGTACCGGGACAGGGTATGAAAAACTGTTTTTT.